The 16 T cell receptor beta chains reported below all come from one sample, sequenced in a study of cytomegalovirus exposure and HLA in healthy donors. Measured with immunoSEQ multiplex PCR; TCRdb has only the in-frame clones, and not every one. The repertoire holds 150,000 to 180,000 clones, approximately 86% seen once, with 20% to 25% in the top ten. The sequenced material came from PBMCs. The origin of the receptors is a young man in good health and CMV-seropositive.

In nucleotides, the CDR3 is TGTGCCAGCAGTTATTCCGCAGGGGAGAGGCTAGACACCTTC. It encodes CASSYSAGERLDTF. The V call is TRBV6-5, the J call TRBJ1-2, with D maybe TRBD1 (6 bases). Germline CDR1 reads MNHEY; CDR2 reads SVGAGI. The length of the CDR3 is 14 residues. V was pared by 3 bases and J by 12 bases, with 20 bases between.

CDR3 in DNA: TGTGCCAGCAGTTACTCGAATCGGGACAGGGGAGCCGAGCAGTACTTC. Amino acid sequence: CASSYSNRDRGAEQYF. The chain is built from TRBV6-5 and TRBJ2-7; 10 bases are shared with TRBD1. CDR1 is MNHEY and CDR2 is SVGAGI in the germline V gene. Unmatched junction bases numbered 8, after V lost 0 bases and J lost 6 bases. This CDR3 has 16 amino acids.

This clone was found once. V gene TRBV6-5 combines with J gene TRBJ1-3; maybe TRBD1 (5 bases). The germline CDR1 and CDR2 sequences are MNHEY and SVGAGI. This CDR3 has 15 amino acids. V dropped 6 bases and J dropped 0 bases, with 12 bases sitting between them. CDR3 DNA: TGTGCCAGCAGACGCGGACAAGACTCTGGAAACACCATATATTTT. Protein sequence: CASRRGQDSGNTIYF.

This clone has just a few counts. The chain joins TRBV5-6 to TRBJ2-5; the match to TRBD2 covers 12 bases. The CDR3 spans 16 residues. Unmatched junction bases numbered 3, after V lost 3 bases and J lost 0 bases. Germline CDR1 is SGHDT and CDR2 is YYEEEE. CDR3 DNA sequence: TGTGCCAGCAGCTGGACTAGCGGGGCGTACCAAGAGACCCAGTACTTC. This gives the protein CASSWTSGAYQETQYF.

This sequence joins TRBV6-1 and TRBJ1-2, with a tentative D call TRBD1 (5 bases). This CDR3 contains 16 residues. With 4 bases removed from V and 3 bases from J, the gap between germline ends came to 18 bases. From germline, CDR1 is MNHNS and CDR2 SASEGT. CDR3 amino acids: CASSAQRGLGDYGYTF. In nucleotides, the CDR3 is TGTGCCAGCAGTGCCCAAAGGGGACTCGGGGACTATGGCTACACCTTC.

In its sample, this clone was seen once. The chain has TRBV11-2 and TRBJ1-6, with 7 bases aligning to TRBD1. Germline trimming cut 1 base from V and 11 bases from J; bases unmatched to any gene: 5. Germline V gene sequence: CDR1 SGHAT, CDR2 FQNNGV. There are 14 residues in the CDR3. The DNA of the CDR3 is TGTGCCAGCAGCTTAGGACAGGGCAGGCCACCCCTCCACTTT. This encodes CASSLGQGRPPLHF.

This chain joins TRBV7-9 and TRBJ2-1; 15 positions match TRBD2. The junction had 6 bases not matched to a gene; V was cut back by 5 bases and J by 4 bases. Germline-derived CDR1 and CDR2 are SEHNR and FQNEAQ (reference sequence). The CDR3 totals 17 residues. CDR3 sequence reads: CASSPGLAGGIYNEQFF. The CDR3 DNA reads TGTGCCAGCAGCCCCGGACTAGCGGGGGGGATATACAATGAGCAGTTCTTC. The full variable domain, with the rest looked up from reference TRBV7-9 and TRBJ2-1, is DTGVSQNPRHKITKRGQNVTFRCDPISEHNRLYWYRQTLGQGPEFLTYFQNEAQLEKSRLLSDRFSAERPKGSFSTLEIQRTEQGDSAMYLCASSPGLAGGIYNEQFFGPGTRLTVL.

This rearrangement joins TRBV4-3 to TRBJ2-5; 11 bases map to TRBD2. The germline V gene encodes CDR1 LGHNA and CDR2 YSLEER. This CDR3 region has 17 residues. Losses at the gene ends were 0 bases for V and 5 bases for J; bases not matched to a gene: 8. As DNA, the CDR3 is TGCGCCAGCAGCCAAGATTGGGGACTAGCGGCTATGGAGACCCAGTACTTC. It translates to CASSQDWGLAAMETQYF.

The rearrangement joins TRBV29-1 to TRBJ2-5; D remains ambiguous. V lost 1 base to trimming and J lost 5 bases, with 8 bases between them. The germline gives CDR1 SQVTM, CDR2 ANQGSEA. This CDR3 is built from 12 residues. CDR3 loop: CSVEGYGETQYF. The CDR3 nucleotides read TGCAGCGTTGAAGGGTACGGGGAGACCCAGTACTTC.

Of note for this clone: Other nucleotide sequences in the sample specify the same CDR3. The rearrangement joins TRBV6-6 to TRBJ1-5, with 8 bases aligning to TRBD1. The CDR3 consists of 15 residues. Per the germline V gene, CDR1 is MNHNY and CDR2 is SVGAGI (reference sequence). The J segment lost 6 bases and the V segment lost 6 bases, leaving 10 bases of the junction unmatched. The CDR3 region has the DNA TGTGCCAGCAGGGACGGGACAGGAGGCGTTCAGCCCCAGCATTTT. Translation gives CASRDGTGGVQPQHF.

V and J are TRBV27 and TRBJ2-2; D may be TRBD1 (5 bases). Germline values: CDR1 MNHEY, CDR2 SMNVEV (reference sequence). The CDR3 has 15 residues. Deletions cut 3 bases from V and 2 bases from J, with 10 bases between. The CDR3 DNA sequence: TGTGCCAGCAGTTTCGGGCAGGGAAACACCGGGGAGCTGTTTTTT. This sequence encodes CASSFGQGNTGELFF.

V gene TRBV4-3 combines with J gene TRBJ1-2; D is unclear. The ends were cut back, 0 bases at V and 5 bases at J, with 10 bases in the middle. CDR1 is LGHNA and CDR2 is YSLEER in the germline V gene. The CDR3 consists of 14 residues. CDR3 nucleotide sequence: TGCGCCAGCAGCCAAGAGGGTCGGGGTTATGGCTACACCTTC. Its translation: CASSQEGRGYGYTF.

This chain joins TRBV9 and TRBJ2-5; D is ambiguous. This CDR3 comprises 13 residues. The germline CDR1 and CDR2 sequences are SGDLS and YYNGEE. V was trimmed by 4 bases and J by 2 bases, leaving 9 bases between them. CDR3 loop: CASSRLDQETQYF. The CDR3 DNA is TGTGCCAGCAGCCGCCTAGATCAAGAGACCCAGTACTTC.

The chain has TRBV6-5 and TRBJ2-5; no definite D call. This CDR3 has 12 residues. V was trimmed by 5 bases and J by 5 bases, leaving 9 bases between them. Germline lookup yields CDR1 MNHEY and CDR2 SVGAGI. CDR3 protein: CASSRQSETQYF. In DNA, the CDR3 is TGTGCCAGCAGTCGACAATCGGAGACCCAGTACTTC.

V gene TRBV6-4 combines with J gene TRBJ2-3; D may be TRBD1 (6 bases). The CDR3 runs to 16 residues. The V gene's germline CDR1 is MRHNA and CDR2 SNTAGT. With 6 bases removed from V and 2 bases from J, the gap between germline ends came to 18 bases. The CDR3 loop is CASRGHSRTFTDTQYF. CDR3 in DNA: TGTGCCAGCAGGGGACATTCCCGAACCTTCACAGATACGCAGTATTTT.

This chain uses TRBV6-5 with TRBJ2-5, with 14 bases aligning to TRBD2. The CDR3 is made up of 16 amino acids. V shed 4 bases, J shed 6 bases, and the junction held 7 bases outside the gene matches. Germline lookup yields CDR1 MNHEY and CDR2 SVGAGI. The CDR3 here is CASSFGTSGSRKTQYF. For the CDR3, the DNA is TGTGCCAGCAGTTTCGGGACTAGCGGGAGTCGAAAGACCCAGTACTTC.